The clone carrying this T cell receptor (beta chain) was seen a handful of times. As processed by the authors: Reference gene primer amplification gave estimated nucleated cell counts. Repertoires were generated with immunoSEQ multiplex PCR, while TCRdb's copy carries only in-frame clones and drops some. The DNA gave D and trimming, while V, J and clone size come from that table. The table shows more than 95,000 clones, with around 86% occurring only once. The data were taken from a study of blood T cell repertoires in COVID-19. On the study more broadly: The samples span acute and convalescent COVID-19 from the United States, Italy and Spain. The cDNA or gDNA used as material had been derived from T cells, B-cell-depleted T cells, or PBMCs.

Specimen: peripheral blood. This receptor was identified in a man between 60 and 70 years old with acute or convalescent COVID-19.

CDR3 in amino acids: CASSYTAGGGEQYF. The CDR3 DNA sequence: TGTGCCAGCAGTTACACCGCAGGGGGCGGGGAGCAGTACTTC. This chain links TRBV6-5 with TRBJ2-7; 8 bases are shared with TRBD1. The V gene's germline CDR1 is MNHEY and CDR2 SVGAGI. The CDR3 has 14 residues. Trimming took 2 bases from V and 7 from J; bases not matched to a gene: 7.